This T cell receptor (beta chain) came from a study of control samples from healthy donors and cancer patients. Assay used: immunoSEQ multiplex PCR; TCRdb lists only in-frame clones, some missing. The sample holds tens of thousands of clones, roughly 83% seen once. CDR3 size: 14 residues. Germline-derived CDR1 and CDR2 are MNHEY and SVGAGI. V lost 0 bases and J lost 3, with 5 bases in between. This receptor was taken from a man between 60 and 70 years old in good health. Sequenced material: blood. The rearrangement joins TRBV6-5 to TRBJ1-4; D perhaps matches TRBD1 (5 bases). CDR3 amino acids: CASSYSGANEKLFF. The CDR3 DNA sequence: TGTGCCAGCAGTTACTCAGGGGCTAATGAAAAACTGTTTTTT.